The clone carrying this TCR beta chain appeared many times. What it binds is not known. The sample comes from a study of CD8 T cells in ankylosing spondylitis. Study-wide points: Certain motif variants had earlier appeared in reactive arthritis synovial fluid and blood. Significant enrichment of disease-linked clones was reportedly seen in matched ankylosing spondylitis synovial fluid. Disease-linked clones bore a CD8+ phenotype, appearing relatively rarely in peripheral blood.

Quantitative 5'-RACE with molecular barcodes was used to make the TCR beta libraries. Via MiXCR, TCRdb re-called the 5' RACE reads, giving one row per CDR3 protein. Of over 200,000 distinct CDR3 sequences in the sample, 10% to 13% were seen once. The CDR3 extends over 15 amino acids. CDR1 and CDR2 from the germline V gene are MNHEY and SVGAGI. With 4 bases removed from V and 8 bases from J, the gap between germline ends came to 18 bases. The chain has TRBV6-5 and TRBJ2-1; D remains unclear. The sequence was obtained from a male donor with ankylosing spondylitis or in good health (not recorded which). Sequenced: blood, either unsorted or a sorted T cell fraction (not recorded which). CDR3 loop: CASSWVSSRRDEQFF. The CDR3 DNA follows: TGTGCCAGCAGTTGGGTCTCCTCTCGTCGGGATGAGCAGTTCTTC.